This T cell receptor beta chain appears in the sequencing data of a study of blood T cell repertoires in COVID-19. Profiled with immunoSEQ multiplex PCR; TCRdb holds only in-frame clones, not every one. The sample has 150,000 or so clones; about 73% are singletons. This TCR was sampled from a man aged 80 or over with acute or convalescent COVID-19. The material sequenced was peripheral blood.

The CDR3 reads CASSIGGALSYNEQFF. The CDR3 DNA is TGTGCCAGTAGTATTGGGGGGGCCCTTTCCTACAATGAGCAGTTCTTC. This rearrangement joins TRBV19 to TRBJ2-1, with a tentative D call TRBD2 (7 bases). This CDR3 contains 16 residues. V lost 3 bases and J 1 base, leaving 13 bases between the germline ends. Germline CDR1 and CDR2: LNHDA and SQIVND (reference sequence).